This TCR beta chain was sequenced for a study of CD8 T cells in ankylosing spondylitis. General study findings and limits: Significantly higher representation of disease-linked clones was reported for matched ankylosing spondylitis synovial fluid. A TCR beta motif of fewer than 10 highly homologous variants seemed to mark ankylosing spondylitis blood. In the blood and synovial fluid of reactive arthritis, some motif variants had been previously reported. As for the disease-linked clones, they showed a CD8+ phenotype and occurred at relatively low frequencies in peripheral blood.

Libraries of TCR beta came from quantitative 5'-RACE with molecular barcodes. TCRdb reprocessed the 5' RACE reads via MiXCR and lists one record per CDR3 protein. Of 750,000 to 850,000 distinct CDR3 sequences in the sample, about 11% were seen once. The germline V gene encodes CDR1 LGHNA and CDR2 YSLEER. V lost 6 bases to trimming and J lost 0 bases, with 12 bases between them. The CDR3 is 14 amino acids. This clonotype was counted only a few times. The target antigen is unknown. The sequencing sample was made of blood, either unsorted or a sorted T cell fraction (not recorded which). The sequence was collected from a male donor with ankylosing spondylitis. This rearrangement joins TRBV4-3 to TRBJ2-7; a weak D match, TRBD1 (6 bases). The CDR3, as DNA: TGCGCCAGCAGTCGGGACACCCTCTCCTACGAGCAGTACTTC. Its translation: CASSRDTLSYEQYF.